A selection of T cell receptor beta chains follows, all from one sample in a study of cytomegalovirus exposure and HLA in healthy donors. The repertoire was sequenced with immunoSEQ multiplex PCR; TCRdb's copy has only in-frame clones and lacks some. Of 200,000 or so clones listed, around four fifths are singletons. Sequencing input: PBMCs. The receptors were gathered from a man aged 18 to 29 in good health and CMV-seropositive. Both conserved end residues are part of each CDR3. D genes are given only for firm matches. Clone size is shown for a subset of rows, as once, few, many or a class of expanded clone.

clone size,V gene,D gene,J gene,CDR3 protein,CDR3 DNA
-,TRBV27,-,TRBJ1-4,CASQPSTRVANEKLFF,TGTGCCAGCCAACCCTCCACGAGGGTTGCTAATGAAAAACTGTTTTTT
-,TRBV9,TRBD2,TRBJ2-3,CASSLTSGSDTQYF,TGTGCCAGCAGCCTGACTAGCGGGAGCGATACGCAGTATTTT
-,TRBV6-5,-,TRBJ1-3,CASSYSSRGGAPIYF,TGTGCCAGCAGTTACTCGAGTCGGGGAGGGGCCCCCATATATTTT
few,TRBV6-4,TRBD1,TRBJ2-1,CASSDSTGGYNEQFF,TGTGCCAGCAGTGACTCGACAGGGGGCTACAATGAGCAGTTCTTC
-,TRBV27,TRBD2,TRBJ2-7,CASSPSAGGYTYEQYF,TGTGCCAGCAGTCCGTCAGCGGGAGGCTACACCTACGAGCAGTACTTC
-,TRBV7-2,TRBD2,TRBJ2-1,CASSVGLAGYNEQFF,TGTGCCAGCAGCGTAGGACTAGCGGGCTACAATGAGCAGTTCTTC
-,TRBV11-1,TRBD1,TRBJ2-7,CASSPGTGTGFFHEQYF,TGTGCCAGCAGCCCCGGGACCGGGACAGGGTTTTTCCACGAGCAGTACTTC
-,TRBV9,TRBD1,TRBJ2-7,CASSVAETGSSYEQYF,TGTGCCAGCAGCGTAGCTGAGACAGGGAGCTCCTACGAGCAGTACTTC
-,TRBV27,-,TRBJ1-5,CASSFAGEGNQPQHF,TGTGCCAGCAGTTTTGCCGGGGAGGGCAATCAGCCCCAGCATTTT
once,TRBV28,-,TRBJ1-2,CASSLSAQGDYGYTF,TGTGCCAGCAGTTTATCCGCTCAGGGCGACTATGGCTACACCTTC
once,TRBV5-1,-,TRBJ2-1,CASSLEQGTYNEQFF,TGCGCCAGCAGCTTGGAACAGGGCACCTACAATGAGCAGTTCTTC
-,TRBV5-1,-,TRBJ1-4,CASREGIPNEKLFF,TGCGCCAGCAGGGAGGGGATACCTAATGAAAAACTGTTTTTT
-,TRBV29-1,-,TRBJ2-1,CSGGTARTEQFF,TGCAGCGGTGGGACTGCCCGCACTGAGCAGTTCTTC
-,TRBV29-1,-,TRBJ2-7,CSVVGRDYEQYF,TGCAGCGTTGTTGGCAGGGACTACGAGCAGTACTTC
-,TRBV18,TRBD1,TRBJ1-2,CASSSSGQGSHSSYGYTF,TGTGCCAGCTCATCATCGGGACAGGGAAGTCACTCTTCCTATGGCTACACCTTC
-,TRBV27,-,TRBJ2-5,CASSLIHGVQETQYF,TGTGCCAGCAGTTTAATTCACGGGGTACAAGAGACCCAGTACTTC
-,TRBV5-4,-,TRBJ2-3,CASSLGAETATDTQYF,TGTGCCAGCAGCTTAGGGGCGGAGACCGCCACAGATACGCAGTATTTT
-,TRBV4-2,TRBD2,TRBJ2-1,CASSQDLAGDEQFF,TGTGCCAGCAGCCAAGACCTAGCGGGAGATGAGCAGTTCTTC
few,TRBV28,TRBD1,TRBJ1-5,CASSPDRGGSNQPQHF,TGTGCCAGCAGCCCGGACAGGGGAGGGAGCAATCAGCCCCAGCATTTT
-,TRBV28,-,TRBJ1-1,CASRLSGTMNTEAFF,TGTGCCAGCAGACTAAGCGGCACAATGAACACTGAAGCTTTCTTT
few,TRBV28,-,TRBJ1-2,CASTSARAGDGYTF,TGTGCCAGCACCTCCGCGAGGGCTGGGGATGGCTACACCTTC
-,TRBV27,-,TRBJ2-3,CASSLQTNFDTDTQYF,TGTGCCAGCAGTTTACAGACAAACTTTGACACAGATACGCAGTATTTT
-,TRBV27,TRBD1,TRBJ2-3,CASRARTGEDDTQYF,TGTGCCAGCAGGGCCCGGACAGGGGAGGATGATACGCAGTATTTT
-,TRBV9,-,TRBJ1-3,CASSATGQVVPNTIYF,TGTGCCAGCAGCGCCACAGGGCAGGTGGTCCCTAACACCATATATTTT